The source of this T cell receptor (beta chain) is a study of cytomegalovirus exposure and HLA in healthy donors. Across the whole study: The same platform as the roughly 630 first-cohort repertoires was used for the roughly 130 validation repertoires, a later analysis reported.

The repertoire was sequenced with immunoSEQ multiplex PCR; TCRdb's copy has only in-frame clones and lacks some. Here the sample spans some 120,000 clones, about 90% being singletons. The CDR3 is 14 amino acids. CDR1 is SEHNR, CDR2 FQNEAQ, per germline (reference sequence). After removal of 3 bases from V and 3 bases from J, the junction contained 5 bases not matched to a gene. This chain uses TRBV7-9 with TRBJ2-7, with 7 bases fitting TRBD1. The receptor was isolated from a man aged 25-45 years in good health and CMV-seronegative. Sequenced: PBMCs. CDR3 sequence (DNA): TGTGCCAGCAGCTTCCGGCAGGGGGTCTACGAGCAGTACTTC. It codes for CASSFRQGVYEQYF.